The entry below describes one TCR beta chain. No antigen is known for it. Base qualities are missing; no much larger clone stands one base away. Other DNA sequences within the sample encode an identical CDR3. The CDR3, cysteine through phenylalanine, is 15 amino acids long. The retained sequence is limited to the CDR3, 45 bases, with the frame set at the first base. Reading the germline V gene (reference sequence) gives CDR1 SEHNR and CDR2 FQNEAQ. V ends up 4 bases short and J 4 bases short, with an unmatched junction base count of 2. Library construction relied on the immunoSEQ multiplex PCR assay. Imported from immuneACCESS, the table was reduced by TCRdb to in-frame sequences with V and J called. These copies leave out some clones; in studies compared against another copy, an unresolved V gene accounts for under half, and the cause of the remainder is not known. For this sample the table gives fewer than 90,000 clones, of which 85% to 95% were detected only once. The ten largest clonotypes hold around 1.7% of the sample.

The sample originates from a study of T cell changes during pregnancy in multiple sclerosis (dated by TCRdb to about 2019). About the investigation overall: The study looked at changes in the T cell repertoire across pregnancy in women with multiple sclerosis.

The V and J segments used are TRBV7-9 and TRBJ2-1; TRBD2 matches 12 bases in the middle. The source was peripheral blood, collected after pregnancy. This receptor was obtained from a female donor in good health, enrolled as a control in a pregnancy study. The CDR3 has the sequence CASSSGTSGYNEQFF. The DNA reads as follows: TGTGCCAGCAGCTCCGGGACTAGCGGGTACAATGAGCAGTTCTTC.